Sequencing of this T cell receptor beta chain was carried out in a study of cytomegalovirus exposure and HLA in healthy donors. The PCR made use of 60 Vbeta and 13 Jbeta primers. The repertoire was sequenced with immunoSEQ multiplex PCR; TCRdb's copy has only in-frame clones and lacks some. Among 200,000 to 250,000 clones listed, around 85% were seen once. General observations from the study: The investigators catalogued 150 or so TCR beta chains as cytomegalovirus-associated. Cytomegalovirus status, reportedly, was diagnosed with high specificity and sensitivity by the classifier. A later analysis reported that several of the most significant clusters appeared to be linked to common viral pathogens, among them Epstein-Barr virus. Sequencing depth roughly uniform across donors was assumed in presence/absence analyses.

As for this clone: The antigen is unknown.

The trim removed 6 bases at V and 8 bases at J, leaving 0 bases unmatched. Germline V gene sequence: CDR1 ENHRY, CDR2 SYGVKD. This CDR3 comprises 11 residues. The genes are TRBV10-3 and TRBJ2-3; 9 bases agree with TRBD2. The TCR comes from a man aged 50 or older in good health and CMV-seronegative. Material: PBMCs. The CDR3 region has the DNA TGTGCCATCAGGACTAGCGGTACGCAGTATTTT. Its translation: CAIRTSGTQYF.